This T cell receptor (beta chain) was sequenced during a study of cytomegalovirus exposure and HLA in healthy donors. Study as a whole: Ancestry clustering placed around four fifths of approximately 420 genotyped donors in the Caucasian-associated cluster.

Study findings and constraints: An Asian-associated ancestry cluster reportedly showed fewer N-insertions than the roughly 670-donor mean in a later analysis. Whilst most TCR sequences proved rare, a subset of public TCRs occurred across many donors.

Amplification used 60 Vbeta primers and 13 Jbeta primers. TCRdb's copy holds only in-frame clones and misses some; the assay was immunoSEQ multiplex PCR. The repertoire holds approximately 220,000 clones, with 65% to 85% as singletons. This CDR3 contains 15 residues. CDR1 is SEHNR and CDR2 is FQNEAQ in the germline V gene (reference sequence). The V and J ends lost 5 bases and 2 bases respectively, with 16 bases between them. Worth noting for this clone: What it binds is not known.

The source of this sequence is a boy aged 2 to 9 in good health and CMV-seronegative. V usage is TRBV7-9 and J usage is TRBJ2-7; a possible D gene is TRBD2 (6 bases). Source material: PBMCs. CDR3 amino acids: CASSPKLAETYEQYF. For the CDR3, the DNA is TGTGCCAGCAGCCCAAAACTAGCCGAGACCTACGAGCAGTACTTC.